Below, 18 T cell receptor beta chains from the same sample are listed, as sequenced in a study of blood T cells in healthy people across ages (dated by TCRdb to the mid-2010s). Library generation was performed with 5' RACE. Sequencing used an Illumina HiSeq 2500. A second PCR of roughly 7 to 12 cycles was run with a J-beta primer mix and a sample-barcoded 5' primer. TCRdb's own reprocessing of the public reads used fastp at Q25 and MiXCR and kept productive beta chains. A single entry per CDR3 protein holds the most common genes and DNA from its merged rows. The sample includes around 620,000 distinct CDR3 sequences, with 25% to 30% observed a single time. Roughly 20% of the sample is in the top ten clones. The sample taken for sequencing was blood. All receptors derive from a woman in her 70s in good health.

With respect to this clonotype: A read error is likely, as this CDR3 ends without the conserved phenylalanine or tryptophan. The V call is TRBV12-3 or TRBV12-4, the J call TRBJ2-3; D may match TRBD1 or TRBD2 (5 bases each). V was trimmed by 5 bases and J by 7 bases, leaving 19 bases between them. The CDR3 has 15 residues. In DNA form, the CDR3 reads TGTGCCAGCAGTCCCGAGGACTGGGGCTGGTATACGCAGTATTCC. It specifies CASSPEDWGWYTQYS.

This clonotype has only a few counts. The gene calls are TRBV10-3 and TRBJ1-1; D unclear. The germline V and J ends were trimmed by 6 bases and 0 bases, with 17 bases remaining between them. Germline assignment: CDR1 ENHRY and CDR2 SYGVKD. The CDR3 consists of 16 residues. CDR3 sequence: CAISPGGYGVNTEAFF. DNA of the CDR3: TGTGCCATCAGCCCAGGTGGTTACGGTGTGAACACTGAAGCTTTCTTT.

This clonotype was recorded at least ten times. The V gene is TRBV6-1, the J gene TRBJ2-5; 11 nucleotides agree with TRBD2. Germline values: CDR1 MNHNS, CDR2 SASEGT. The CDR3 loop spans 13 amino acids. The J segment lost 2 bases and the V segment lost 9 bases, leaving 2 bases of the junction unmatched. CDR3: CASIAGGQETQYF. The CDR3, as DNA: TGTGCCAGTATAGCGGGGGGGCAAGAGACCCAGTACTTC.

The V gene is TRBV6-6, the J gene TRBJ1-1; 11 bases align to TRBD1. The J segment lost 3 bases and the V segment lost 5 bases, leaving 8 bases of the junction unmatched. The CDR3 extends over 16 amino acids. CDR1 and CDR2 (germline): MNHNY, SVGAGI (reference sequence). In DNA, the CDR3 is TGTGCCAGCAGTCGACTTCCGGGACAGGGGGACACTGAAGCTTTCTTT. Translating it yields CASSRLPGQGDTEAFF.

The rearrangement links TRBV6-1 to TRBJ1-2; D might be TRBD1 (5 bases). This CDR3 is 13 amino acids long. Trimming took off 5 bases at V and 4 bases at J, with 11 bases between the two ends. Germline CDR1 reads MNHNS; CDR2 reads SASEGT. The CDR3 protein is CASSTEGAYGYTF. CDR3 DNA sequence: TGTGCCAGCAGTACAGAAGGGGCCTATGGCTACACCTTC.

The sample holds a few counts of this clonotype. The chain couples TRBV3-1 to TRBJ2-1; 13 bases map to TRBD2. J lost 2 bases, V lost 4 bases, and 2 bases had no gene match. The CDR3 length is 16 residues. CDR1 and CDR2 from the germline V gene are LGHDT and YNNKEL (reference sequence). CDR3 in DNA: TGTGCCAGCAGCCGGGGACTAGCGGGGACCTACAATGAGCAGTTCTTC. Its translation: CASSRGLAGTYNEQFF.

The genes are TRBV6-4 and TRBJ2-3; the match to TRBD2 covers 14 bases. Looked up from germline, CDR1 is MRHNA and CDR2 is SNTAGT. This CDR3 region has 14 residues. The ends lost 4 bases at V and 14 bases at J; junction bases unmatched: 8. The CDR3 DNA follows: TGTGCCAGCAGTGGAGGACTAGCGGGGGGCCGGATGTATTTT. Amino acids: CASSGGLAGGRMYF.

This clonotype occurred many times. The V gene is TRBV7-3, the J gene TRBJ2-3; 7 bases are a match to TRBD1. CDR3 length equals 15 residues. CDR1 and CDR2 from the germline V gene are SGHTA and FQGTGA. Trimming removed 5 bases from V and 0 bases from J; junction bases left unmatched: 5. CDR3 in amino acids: CASSPQGVSTDTQYF. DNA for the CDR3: TGTGCCAGCAGCCCCCAGGGGGTAAGCACAGATACGCAGTATTTT.

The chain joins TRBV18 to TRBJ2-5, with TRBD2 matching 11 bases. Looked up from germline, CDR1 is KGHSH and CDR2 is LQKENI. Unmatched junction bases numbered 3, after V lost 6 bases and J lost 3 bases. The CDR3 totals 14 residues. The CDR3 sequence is CASSLTSGEETQYF. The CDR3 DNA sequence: TGTGCCAGCTCGCTGACTAGCGGGGAAGAGACCCAGTACTTC.

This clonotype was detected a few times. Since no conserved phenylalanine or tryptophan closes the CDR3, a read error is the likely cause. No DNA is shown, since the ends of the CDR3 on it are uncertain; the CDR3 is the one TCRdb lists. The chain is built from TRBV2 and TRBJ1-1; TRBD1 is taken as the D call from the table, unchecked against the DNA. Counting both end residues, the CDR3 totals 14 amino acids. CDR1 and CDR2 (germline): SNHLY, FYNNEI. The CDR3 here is CASSDGTEFTEAFL.

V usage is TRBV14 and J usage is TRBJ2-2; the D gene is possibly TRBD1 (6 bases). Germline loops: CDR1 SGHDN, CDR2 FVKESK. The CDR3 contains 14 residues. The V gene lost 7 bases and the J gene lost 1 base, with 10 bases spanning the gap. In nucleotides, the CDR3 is TGTGCCAGCACTTGGGGGCTGAACACCGGGGAGCTGTTTTTT. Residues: CASTWGLNTGELFF.

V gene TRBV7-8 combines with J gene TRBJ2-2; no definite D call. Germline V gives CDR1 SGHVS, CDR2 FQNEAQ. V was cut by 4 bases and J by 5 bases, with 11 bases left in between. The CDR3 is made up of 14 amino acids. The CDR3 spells CASSSVHGTGELFF. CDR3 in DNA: TGTGCCAGCAGCTCCGTGCATGGGACCGGGGAGCTGTTTTTT.

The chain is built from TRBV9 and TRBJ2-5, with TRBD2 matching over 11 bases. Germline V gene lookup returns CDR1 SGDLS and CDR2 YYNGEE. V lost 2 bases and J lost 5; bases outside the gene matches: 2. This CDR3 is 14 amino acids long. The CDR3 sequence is CASSVTSGVETQYF. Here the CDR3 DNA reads TGTGCCAGCAGCGTGACTAGCGGGGTTGAGACCCAGTACTTC.

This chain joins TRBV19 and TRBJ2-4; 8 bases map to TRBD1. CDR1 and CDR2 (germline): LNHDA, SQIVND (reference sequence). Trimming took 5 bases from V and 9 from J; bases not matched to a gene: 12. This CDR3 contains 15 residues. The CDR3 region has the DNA TGTGCCAGTAGTGAACCTGACAGGGGAAGGGCCATTCAGTACTTC. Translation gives CASSEPDRGRAIQYF.

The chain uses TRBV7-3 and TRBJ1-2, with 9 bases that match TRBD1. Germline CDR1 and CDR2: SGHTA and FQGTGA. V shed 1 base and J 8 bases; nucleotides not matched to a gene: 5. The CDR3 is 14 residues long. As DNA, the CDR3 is TGTGCCAGCAGCTTAAATAGCGGGACAGGGGGCTACACCTTC. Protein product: CASSLNSGTGGYTF.

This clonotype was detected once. The CDR3 reads CSATRTGGETQYF. In DNA form, the CDR3 reads TGCAGTGCTACCCGGACAGGGGGTGAGACCCAGTACTTC. V and J are TRBV20-1 and TRBJ2-5; 10 bases line up with TRBD1. Germline assignment: CDR1 DFQATT and CDR2 SNEGSKA (reference sequence). The CDR3 totals 13 residues. Trimming took 4 bases from V and 5 from J; bases not matched to a gene: 4.

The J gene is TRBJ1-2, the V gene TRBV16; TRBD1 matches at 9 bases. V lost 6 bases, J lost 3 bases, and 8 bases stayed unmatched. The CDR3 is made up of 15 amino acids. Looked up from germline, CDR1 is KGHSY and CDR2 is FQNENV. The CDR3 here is CASSLSGTGHYGYTF. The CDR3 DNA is TGTGCCAGCAGTCTCAGCGGGACAGGGCACTATGGCTACACCTTC.

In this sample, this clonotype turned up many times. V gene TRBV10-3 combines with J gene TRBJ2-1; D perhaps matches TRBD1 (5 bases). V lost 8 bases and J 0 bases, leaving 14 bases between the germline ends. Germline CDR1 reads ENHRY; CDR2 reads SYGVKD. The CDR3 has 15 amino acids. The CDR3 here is CAIAPTVSSYNEQFF. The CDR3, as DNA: TGTGCCATCGCCCCGACAGTGAGCTCCTACAATGAGCAGTTCTTC.